The 29 T cell receptor beta chains in this list originate from one sample, sequenced in a study of T cells in women clearing cervical HPV infection. Clones were read by immunoSEQ multiplex PCR, and TCRdb kept only the in-frame ones, dropping some. The sample table includes just over 20,000 clones. Sequencing was performed on blood buffy coat. The receptors were gathered from a woman between 18 and 70 years old with a cervical HPV16 infection that either progressed to CIN3+ or cleared (not recorded which).

About this clone itself: Sequencing ends 3 residues short of the CDR3 end; the germline J gene provides the rest. J is TRBJ2-3 and V is TRBV6-4; the match to TRBD2 covers 10 bases. The V gene end was trimmed by 8 bases and the J gene end by 4 bases; junction bases not matched to a gene: 9. Per the germline V gene, CDR1 is MRHNA and CDR2 is SNTAGT. This CDR3 is built from 15 residues. The CDR3: CASSPSGGAADTQYF. The part of the CDR3 DNA that was read is TGTGCCAGCTCCCCGAGCGGGGGGGCTGCAGATACG.

A word on this clone: Read coverage stops 3 residues before the CDR3 terminus; the germline J gene supplies the remainder. The rearrangement joins TRBV30 to TRBJ2-7; D remains ambiguous. V lost 0 bases to trimming and J lost 5 bases, with 2 bases between them. The length of the CDR3 is 10 residues. In germline, CDR1 is GTSNPN, CDR2 SVGIG (reference sequence). CDR3 protein: CAWSVNEQYF. The part of the CDR3 DNA that was read is TGTGCCTGGAGTGTCAACGAG. Complete variable domain (other parts from reference TRBV30 and TRBJ2-7): SQTIHQWPATLVQPVGSPLSLECTVEGTSNPNLYWYRQAAGRGLQLLFYSVGIGQISSEVPQNLSASRPQDRQFILSSKKLLLSDSGFYLCAWSVNEQYFGPGTRLTVT.

In regard to this clone: The read terminates 3 residues ahead of where the CDR3 ends, so the germline J gene completes it. This chain connects TRBV5-5 to TRBJ2-4; no clear D gene. This CDR3 has 14 residues. Trimming cost V 0 bases and J 7 bases, with 11 bases left between them. CDR1 is SGHKS and CDR2 is YYEKEE in the germline V gene (reference sequence). The DNA read from the CDR3 is TGTGCCAGCAGCTTGGGCGGTGGTAGGAACATT. It yields the protein CASSLGGGRNI. The whole CDR3 protein is CASSLGGGRNIQYF.

Notes on this clone: From the germline J gene comes the end of the CDR3, since the read stops 3 residues before it. This chain links TRBV7-9 with TRBJ2-5; D is unclear. The CDR3 is made up of 14 amino acids. Germline V gene lookup returns CDR1 SEHNR and CDR2 FQNEAQ (reference sequence). V lost 3 bases and J lost 5, with 13 bases in between. Incomplete CDR3 DNA: TGTGCCAGCAGCTTTCGTGGCAATACCGAGACC. Encoded protein: CASSFRGNTET. The complete CDR3 sequence is CASSFRGNTETQYF.

Concerning this clone: Read coverage stops 3 residues before the CDR3 terminus; the germline J gene supplies the remainder. The chain carries TRBV5-1 and TRBJ2-2; D not resolved. Germline V gene sequence: CDR1 SGHRS, CDR2 YFSETQ. CDR3 length: 13 amino acids. The V and J ends lost 0 bases and 7 bases respectively, with 7 bases between them. The CDR3: CASSLEQIGELFF. CDR3 bases read: TGCGCCAGCAGCTTGGAACAGATCGGGGAG.

As to this clone: The missing CDR3 end, 3 residues past where the read stops, is filled in from the germline J gene. V gene TRBV5-6 combines with J gene TRBJ2-2; TRBD2 might be the D (6 bases). CDR1 is SGHDT, CDR2 YYEEEE, per germline. This CDR3 has 15 amino acids. CDR3 region: CASSLAGPRGMKLFF. The CDR3 bases that were read are TGTGCCAGCAGCTTGGCCGGGCCCCGCGGGATGAAG.

Of note for this clone: The read is 3 residues too short to cover the CDR3 end, so that end is filled in from the germline J gene. The chain combines TRBV5-4 with TRBJ2-2, with 8 bases aligning to TRBD1. Germline loops: CDR1 SGHNT, CDR2 YYREEE (reference sequence). V lost 2 bases to trimming and J lost 5 bases; unmatched junction nucleotides: 5. The CDR3 runs to 15 residues. This CDR3 is CASSLPGGETGELFF. CDR3 bases read: TGTGCCAGCAGCTTACCAGGGGGCGAAACCGGGGAG.

Turning to this clone: The read gets to within 3 residues of the CDR3 end, and the germline J gene fills in the rest. The gene calls are TRBV5-1 and TRBJ2-2, with D perhaps matching TRBD1 (6 bases). CDR1 is SGHRS, CDR2 YFSETQ, per germline. The CDR3 has 15 residues. V shed 0 bases and J shed 7 bases, with 13 bases lying between them. CDR3 DNA (partial): TGCGCCAGCAGCTTGGATGTGGGGGCGTTCGGGGAG. Protein sequence: CASSLDVGAFGE. The CDR3 in its entirety is CASSLDVGAFGELFF.

Points on this clone: The sequenced fragment ends 3 residues before the CDR3 boundary, so the rest is inferred from the germline J gene. This chain joins TRBV2 and TRBJ2-4; 7 positions agree with TRBD2. This CDR3 is built from 14 residues. CDR1 and CDR2 (germline): SNHLY, FYNNEI. The covered CDR3 bases are TGTGCCAGCAGTGAAGTTTCGGGGGACTATGGT. Translated, it gives CASSEVSGDYG. In full, the CDR3 reads CASSEVSGDYGQYF.

As to this clone: The sequenced fragment ends 3 residues before the CDR3 boundary, so the rest is inferred from the germline J gene. The chain couples TRBV2 to TRBJ2-2, with D unclear. CDR3 length: 14 residues. Germline CDR1 SNHLY, CDR2 FYNNEI. CDR3 amino acids: CASSGALLGEKLFF. The covered CDR3 bases are TGTGCCAGCAGTGGGGCCCTTTTGGGTGAAAAG.

Worth noting for this clone: Sequencing ends 3 residues short of the CDR3 end; the germline J gene provides the rest. This chain uses TRBV2 with TRBJ2-2, with TRBD2 matching over 12 bases. V was clipped by 5 bases and J by 7 bases; unmatched bases: 5. Germline V lookup: CDR1 SNHLY, CDR2 FYNNEI. CDR3 length: 15 residues. The CDR3 DNA, read in part, is TGTGCCAGCAGTCCAAAGACTAGCGGGGGCGGGGAG. It codes for CASSPKTSGGGE. The CDR3 in its entirety is CASSPKTSGGGELFF.

A remark on this clone: The sequenced fragment ends 3 residues before the CDR3 boundary, so the rest is inferred from the germline J gene. The chain recombines TRBV6-2 or TRBV6-3 with TRBJ1-5, with 7 bases aligning to TRBD1. This CDR3 has 14 residues. V was pared by 4 bases and J by 6 bases, with 6 bases of the junction left unmatched. Germline CDR1 is MNHEY and CDR2 is SVGEGT. The DNA read from the CDR3 is TGTGCCAGCAGTTCCTACAGGGGAGGTCAGCCC. Residues: CASSSYRGGQP. The CDR3 in its entirety is CASSSYRGGQPQHF.

About this clone itself: The read terminates 3 residues before the CDR3 end, so the remaining end is supplied by the germline J gene. This sequence joins TRBV7-9 and TRBJ1-5; tentative D call: TRBD1 (6 bases). Per the germline V gene, CDR1 is SEHNR and CDR2 is FQNEAQ (reference sequence). This CDR3 region has 14 residues. The CDR3 DNA, read in part, is TGTGCCAGCAGCACTTCCGGACAGACAGATCCC. Residues: CASSTSGQTDP. From start to end, the CDR3 is CASSTSGQTDPQHF.

A word on this clone: With the read ending 3 residues before the CDR3 end, the germline J gene is used to fill in that end. The chain has TRBV9 and TRBJ2-2, with a possible D match to TRBD2 (5 bases). Germline V gene data show CDR1 as SGDLS and CDR2 as YYNGEE. This CDR3 contains 14 residues. The V and J ends lost 2 bases and 5 bases respectively, with 10 bases between them. The DNA read from the CDR3 is TGTGCCAGCAGCGTCAACGGACTGACCGGGGAG. Its protein is CASSVNGLTGE. The entire CDR3 is CASSVNGLTGELFF.

As concerns this clone: The CDR3 end falls 3 residues outside the read, so it is completed with the germline J gene. V gene TRBV6-7 combines with J gene TRBJ1-5; D may be TRBD1 (5 bases). TRBV6-7 is treated as an ORF (open reading frame) with a function not yet certain. The CDR3 is 15 amino acids. Between the trimmed V and J ends, which lost 6 bases and 4 bases, there was a span of 16 bases. Here the CDR3 reads CASRLAGYGNQPQHF. CDR3 DNA, as far as it was read: TGTGCCAGCAGACTAGCAGGGTATGGTAATCAGCCC.

Points on this clone: The read terminates 3 residues before the CDR3 end, so the remaining end is supplied by the germline J gene. This rearrangement joins TRBV11-1 to TRBJ2-5; 7 nucleotides agree with TRBD1. In germline, CDR1 is SGHAT, CDR2 FQDESV (reference sequence). The J segment lost 3 bases and the V segment lost 4 bases, leaving 8 bases of the junction unmatched. This CDR3 is built from 15 residues. The CDR3 protein is CASSSAFQGEETQYF. Partial CDR3 DNA: TGTGCCAGCAGCTCAGCATTTCAGGGGGAAGAGACC.

As concerns this clone: The observed sequence ends 3 residues before the CDR3 terminus, with the missing tail filled in from the germline J gene. The chain uses TRBV7-9 and TRBJ2-5; 8 positions match TRBD2. V was clipped by 4 bases and J by 2 bases; unmatched bases: 6. CDR3 size: 15 residues. Per the germline V gene, CDR1 is SEHNR and CDR2 is FQNEAQ (reference sequence). The sequenced CDR3 bases are TGTGCCAGCAGCTCCACGGGGGGGATTCAAGAGACC. Amino acids: CASSSTGGIQET. The whole CDR3 protein is CASSSTGGIQETQYF.

The CDR3 is CSARDSTAGPSPLHF. Incomplete CDR3 DNA: TGCAGTGCTAGAGACTCTACCGCAGGGCCGTCACCC. This sequence joins TRBV20-1 and TRBJ1-6, with D perhaps matching TRBD1 (5 bases). The read comes to an end 3 residues before the CDR3 does, leaving the germline J gene to fill in the end. This CDR3 is 15 amino acids long. With 0 bases removed from V and 10 bases from J, the gap between germline ends came to 16 bases. In germline, CDR1 is DFQATT, CDR2 SNEGSKA (reference sequence).

On this clone itself: A read error may account for a junction end that differs from germline. The read halts 3 residues ahead of the CDR3 end, with the missing end drawn from the germline J gene. The chain uses TRBV4-2 and TRBJ2-2; D uncertain. This CDR3 spans 15 amino acids. Germline loops: CDR1 LGHNA, CDR2 YNFKEQ. Here the CDR3 reads CASSQDFRNTGELFF. The CDR3 DNA, read in part, is TGCGCCAGCAGCCAAGATTTCCGGAACACCGGGGAG.

In the case of this clone: Distinct nucleotide sequences in the sample also encode this CDR3. CDR3: CSARASTAGNTIYF. The CDR3 bases that were read are TGCAGTGCTAGAGCTTCGACAGCTGGAAACACC. V usage is TRBV20-1 and J usage is TRBJ1-3; D might be TRBD1 (5 bases). The CDR3 end lies 3 residues beyond the end of the read and is filled in from the germline J gene. Germline V gene lookup returns CDR1 DFQATT and CDR2 SNEGSKA (reference sequence). The CDR3 has 14 residues. The V and J ends lost 1 base and 2 bases respectively, with 9 bases between them.

Regarding this clone: The read ends 3 residues shy of where the CDR3 ends; the end is completed using the germline J gene. The genes are TRBV7-2 and TRBJ2-2; D might be TRBD1 (5 bases). CDR1 and CDR2 (germline): SGHTA, FQGNSA. The CDR3 runs 16 residues. CDR3 DNA, as far as it was read: TGTGCCAGCAGCTTAGCGTGGGGCAGAACTAATTCACCG. Translated: CASSLAWGRTNSP. From start to end, the CDR3 is CASSLAWGRTNSPLFF.

The part of the CDR3 DNA that was read is TGTGCCAGCAGTTCCTACAGGGGAGGTCAGCCT. Protein product: CASSSYRGGQP. The CDR3 in full is CASSSYRGGQPQYF. The V call is TRBV6-2 or TRBV6-3, the J call TRBJ2-4, with a weak D call TRBD1 (7 bases). The read finishes 3 residues shy of the CDR3 end, and the germline J gene is used to complete it. CDR1 MNHEY and CDR2 SVGEGT come from the germline V gene. The CDR3 totals 14 residues.

As regards this clone: From the germline J gene comes the end of the CDR3, since the read stops 3 residues before it. The chain is built from TRBV7-3 and TRBJ2-3, with 10 bases matching TRBD2. Unmatched junction bases numbered 7, after V lost 4 bases and J lost 3 bases. The CDR3 extends over 16 amino acids. Germline loops: CDR1 SGHTA, CDR2 FQGTGA. This chain's CDR3 is CASSSQAGGRTDTQYF. The covered CDR3 bases are TGTGCCAGCAGCTCGCAAGCGGGGGGGCGTACAGATACG.

Comment on this clone: The CDR3 end is not reached by the read, which stops 3 residues before it; the germline J gene fills it in. The chain combines TRBV29-1 with TRBJ2-5, with D possibly matching TRBD2 (6 bases). The CDR3 is made up of 18 amino acids. Deletions cut 4 bases from V and 1 base from J, with 25 bases between. The germline V gene encodes CDR1 SQVTM and CDR2 ANQGSEA. CDR3 sequence reads: CSVVLAVWTNSGQETQYF. The CDR3 bases that were read are TGCAGCGTTGTCTTAGCGGTTTGGACCAACTCCGGCCAAGAGACC.

A remark on this clone: Read sequence stops 3 residues before the CDR3 end, and the germline J gene provides the missing end. V and J are TRBV5-1 and TRBJ1-2; 7 bases are shared with TRBD1. The germline gives CDR1 SGHRS, CDR2 YFSETQ. V lost 5 bases, J lost 6 bases, and 10 bases stayed unmatched. This CDR3 is 14 amino acids long. This CDR3 is CASSYNRGKDGYTF. Incomplete CDR3 DNA: TGCGCCAGCAGTTATAACAGGGGAAAGGATGGC. The entire variable domain, with the rest obtained from reference TRBV5-1 and TRBJ1-2, is as follows: KAGVTQTPRYLIKTRGQQVTLSCSPISGHRSVSWYQQTPGQGLQFLFEYFSETQRNKGNFPGRFSGRQFSNSRSEMNVSTLELGDSALYLCASSYNRGKDGYTFGSGTRLTVV.

As for this clone: The read terminates 3 residues before the CDR3 end, so the remaining end is supplied by the germline J gene. The genes are TRBV7-2 and TRBJ2-2, with 10 positions matching TRBD1. The germline gives CDR1 SGHTA, CDR2 FQGNSA. This CDR3 region has 15 residues. Trimming removed 6 bases from V and 5 bases from J; junction bases left unmatched: 6. CDR3 sequence: CASRPPGQGTGELFF. CDR3 DNA, as far as it was read: TGTGCCAGCAGGCCTCCGGGACAGGGGACCGGGGAG.

Regarding this clone: The CDR3 is cut off 3 residues early in the read; its end comes from the germline J gene. The rearrangement uses TRBV5-1 and TRBJ2-6; tentative D call: TRBD1 (6 bases). The germline CDR1 and CDR2 sequences are SGHRS and YFSETQ. Deletions cut 4 bases from V and 0 bases from J, with 17 bases between. The CDR3 runs 18 residues. The CDR3 bases that were read are TGCGCCAGCAGCCTCTTCCAGACAGGTACCTCTGGGGCCAACGTC. Translating it yields CASSLFQTGTSGANV. The complete CDR3 sequence is CASSLFQTGTSGANVLTF.

About this clone: From the germline J gene comes the end of the CDR3, since the read stops 3 residues before it. The V call is TRBV6-2 or TRBV6-3, the J call TRBJ2-5; 8 bases match TRBD1. Germline values: CDR1 MNHEY, CDR2 SVGEGT. V trimming: 6 bases; J trimming: 5 bases; junction bases outside the gene matches: 5. CDR3 length: 13 amino acids. The CDR3 DNA, read in part, is TGTGCCAGCAGACGACAGGGGAGGGAGACC. Translating gives CASRRQGRET. The CDR3 in full is CASRRQGRETQYF.

About this clone: The read terminates 3 residues before the CDR3 end, so the remaining end is supplied by the germline J gene. The rearrangement uses TRBV2 and TRBJ1-2; a possible D gene is TRBD1 (5 bases). CDR3 length: 13 residues. V was shortened by 7 bases and J by 4 bases, with 13 bases between the two germline ends. CDR1 is SNHLY, CDR2 FYNNEI, per germline. The CDR3 sequence: CASIPRGAYGYTF. The sequenced part of the CDR3 DNA is TGTGCCAGCATCCCGCGGGGCGCCTATGGC.